The present TCR beta chain was sequenced within a study of Ad26.COV2.S vaccination and SARS-CoV-2 variants. Study-wide points: Researchers cautioned that TCR breadth and depth analyses may have underestimated total T cell responses.

Notes on this clone: Its matching antigen is unknown.

Germline loops: CDR1 SGHRS, CDR2 YFSETQ. This CDR3 contains 11 residues. Trimming took 5 bases from V and 6 from J, leaving 9 bases between them. Data came from immunoSEQ multiplex PCR; TCRdb stores just in-frame clones and leaves some out. The table records about 100,000 clones, about 78% of them present only once. This chain connects TRBV5-1 to TRBJ2-7; maybe TRBD2 (5 bases). This TCR was recovered from a human donor who had recovered from COVID-19. Sequenced here: peripheral blood, sampled after recovery from COVID-19. CDR3 in amino acids: CASSRGGEQYF. For the CDR3, the DNA is TGCGCCAGCAGTCGGGGTGGCGAGCAGTACTTC.